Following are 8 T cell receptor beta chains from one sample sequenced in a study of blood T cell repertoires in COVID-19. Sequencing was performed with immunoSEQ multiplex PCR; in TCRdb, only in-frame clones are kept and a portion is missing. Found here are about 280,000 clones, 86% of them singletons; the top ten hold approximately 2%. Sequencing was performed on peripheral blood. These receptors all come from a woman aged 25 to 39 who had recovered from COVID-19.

The CDR3 reads CASIDRDRVNQPQHF. The CDR3 nucleotides read TGTGCCAGCATAGACAGGGACCGGGTAAATCAGCCCCAGCATTTT. The chain uses TRBV6-6 and TRBJ1-5; 7 bases map to TRBD1. The CDR3 has 15 residues. With 7 bases clipped from V and 4 bases from J, the junction kept 10 bases outside the gene matches. Germline loops: CDR1 MNHNY, CDR2 SVGAGI (reference sequence).

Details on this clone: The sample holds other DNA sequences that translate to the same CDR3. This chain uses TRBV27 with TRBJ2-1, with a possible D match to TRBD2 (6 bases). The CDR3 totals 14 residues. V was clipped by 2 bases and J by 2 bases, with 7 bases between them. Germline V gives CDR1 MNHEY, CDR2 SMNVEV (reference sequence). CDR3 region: CASSLAGPYNEQFF. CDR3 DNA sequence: TGTGCCAGCAGTTTAGCGGGACCCTACAATGAGCAGTTCTTC.

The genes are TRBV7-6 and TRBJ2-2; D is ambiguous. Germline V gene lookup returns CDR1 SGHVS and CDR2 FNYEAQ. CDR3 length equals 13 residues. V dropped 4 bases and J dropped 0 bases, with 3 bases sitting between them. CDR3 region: CASSSSNTGELFF. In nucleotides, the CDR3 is TGTGCCAGCAGCTCCTCGAACACCGGGGAGCTGTTTTTT. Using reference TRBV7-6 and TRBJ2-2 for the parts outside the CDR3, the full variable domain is GAGVSQSPRYKVTKRGQDVALRCDPISGHVSLYWYRQALGQGPEFLTYFNYEAQQDKSGLPNDRFSAERPEGSISTLTIQRTEQRDSAMYRCASSSSNTGELFFGEGSRLTVL.

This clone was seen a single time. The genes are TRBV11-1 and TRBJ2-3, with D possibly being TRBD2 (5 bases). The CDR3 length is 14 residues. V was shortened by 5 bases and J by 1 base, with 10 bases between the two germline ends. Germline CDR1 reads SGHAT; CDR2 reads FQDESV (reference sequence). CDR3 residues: CASSRGPGTDTQYF. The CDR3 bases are TGTGCCAGCAGCCGAGGGCCTGGCACAGATACGCAGTATTTT.

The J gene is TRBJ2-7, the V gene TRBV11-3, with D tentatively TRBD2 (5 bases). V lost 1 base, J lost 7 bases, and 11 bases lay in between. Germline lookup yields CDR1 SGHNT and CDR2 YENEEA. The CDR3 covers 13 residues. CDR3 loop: CASSLVRGQEQYF. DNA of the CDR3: TGTGCCAGCAGCTTAGTTCGGGGTCAGGAGCAGTACTTC.

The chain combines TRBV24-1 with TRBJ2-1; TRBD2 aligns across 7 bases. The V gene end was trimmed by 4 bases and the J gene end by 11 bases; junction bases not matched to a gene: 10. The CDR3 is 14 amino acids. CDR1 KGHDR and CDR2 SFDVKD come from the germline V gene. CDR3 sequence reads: CATSDPPGGRQQFF. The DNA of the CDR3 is TGTGCCACCAGTGACCCGCCGGGCGGGAGACAGCAGTTCTTC.

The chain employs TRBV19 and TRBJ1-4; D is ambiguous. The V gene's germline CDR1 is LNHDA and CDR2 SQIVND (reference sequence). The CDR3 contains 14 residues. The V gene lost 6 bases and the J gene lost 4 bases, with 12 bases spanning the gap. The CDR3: CASSDQQVNEKLFF. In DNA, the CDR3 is TGTGCCAGTAGCGACCAGCAGGTTAATGAAAAACTGTTTTTT.

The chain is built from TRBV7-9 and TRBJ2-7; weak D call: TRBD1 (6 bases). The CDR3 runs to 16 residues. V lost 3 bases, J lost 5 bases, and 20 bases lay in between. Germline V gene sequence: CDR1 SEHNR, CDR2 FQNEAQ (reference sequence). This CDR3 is CASSFRTQGLRDEQYF. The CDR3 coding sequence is TGTGCCAGCAGCTTCAGGACCCAGGGGCTCCGTGACGAGCAGTACTTC.